Reported below is one T cell receptor (beta chain). The antigen is unknown. The sample belongs to a study of response to subunit inactivated influenza vaccine. Study outcomes and limitations: That few new T cells are recruited by each seasonal influenza vaccination was the authors' suggestion.

Germline values: CDR1 LGHNA, CDR2 YNFKEQ. CDR3 length: 15 residues. Trimming took 4 bases from V and 1 from J, leaving 10 bases between them. TCRdb itself ran the RT-PCR reads through MiXCR, one entry per CDR3 protein. The top ten clones hold less than 4% of a sample with approximately 520,000 distinct CDR3 sequences, 16% of them seen once. This clonotype was obtained from a man between 50 and 69 years old who received an inactivated influenza vaccine. The chain is built from TRBV4-2 and TRBJ2-2; D unclear. This sample comprised CD4+ T cells sorted from PBMCs, obtained around 25 months after vaccination. CDR3 in DNA: TGTGCCAGCAGCCCCCGGACGGAGAACACCGGGGAGCTGTTTTTT. Translating it yields CASSPRTENTGELFF.